This T cell receptor (beta chain) was documented in a study of cytomegalovirus exposure and HLA in healthy donors. This CDR3 spans 14 amino acids. CDR1 MNHNS and CDR2 SASEGT come from the germline V gene. The V gene end was trimmed by 6 bases and the J gene end by 6 bases; junction bases not matched to a gene: 8. The PCR contained 60 Vbeta and 13 Jbeta primers. The repertoire was sequenced with immunoSEQ multiplex PCR; TCRdb's copy has only in-frame clones and lacks some. The profile shows around 170,000 clones, 84% of them singletons. Study-wide results and caveats: When presence/absence was analysed, sequencing depth was taken to be roughly uniform across donors. TCR association rates varied by HLA locus in a later analysis, with DRB1 highest and HLA-C lowest.

Each of the donors was a healthy bone marrow donor. This clone was detected once. Its specificity is unknown. The J gene is TRBJ1-2, the V gene TRBV6-1, with 9 bases fitting TRBD1. The material sequenced was PBMCs. This TCR came from a woman in her forties or fifties in good health and CMV-seropositive. The CDR3, as DNA: TGTGCCAGCAGGAAACAGGGGGCGCGAGATGGCTACACCTTC. It yields the protein CASRKQGARDGYTF.